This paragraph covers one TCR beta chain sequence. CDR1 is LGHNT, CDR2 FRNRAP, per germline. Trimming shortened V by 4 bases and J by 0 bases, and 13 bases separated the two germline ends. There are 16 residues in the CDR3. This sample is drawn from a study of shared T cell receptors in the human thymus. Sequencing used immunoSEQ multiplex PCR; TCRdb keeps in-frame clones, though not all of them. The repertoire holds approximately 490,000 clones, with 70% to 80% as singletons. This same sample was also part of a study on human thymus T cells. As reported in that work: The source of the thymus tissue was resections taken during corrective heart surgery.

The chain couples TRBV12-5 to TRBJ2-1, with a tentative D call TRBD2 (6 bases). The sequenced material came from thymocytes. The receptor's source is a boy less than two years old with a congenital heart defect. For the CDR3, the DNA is TGTGCTAGTGGTTCCCCCTCGCGGGGCTCCTACAATGAGCAGTTCTTC. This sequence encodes CASGSPSRGSYNEQFF.